The entry that follows covers one T cell receptor beta chain sequence. What antigen it recognizes has not been identified. Per-base qualities were not stored, and no clone one base away is much larger. TCR CDR3 regions were amplified from genomic DNA by multiplex PCR using the deep immunoSEQ assay. Genomic DNA extracted from each cell subset was distributed evenly over all wells of several immunoSEQ 96-well plates, and each plate served as one replicate. For unsorted PBMC, approximately 300 ng of genomic DNA, equivalent to 30,000 to 35,000 T cell genomes, went into each replicate PCR. Ten immunoSEQ deep assay plates were used to sequence unsorted PBMC genomic DNA. Purified libraries were measured with a Qubit 3.0 fluorometer, size-checked on a Bioanalyzer 2100, and measured again with the KAPA Library Quantification kit. Every immunoSEQ 96-well plate was sequenced on a dedicated single-read 150-cycle Illumina NextSeq 550 flow cell. In the paper's pipeline: The immunoSEQ output contained only junctional sequences without quality scores, so filtering could not match that applied to full-length reads. Sequences were annotated with PyIR, a Python wrapper for IgBLAST v1.9, using IMGT germline references to assign V/J genes and CDR3. Reads were removed for weak V/J assignments (E-value above 1e-6), missing CDR3, stop codons, out-of-frame junctions, or ambiguous translated residues. V3J clonotypes were defined as sequences sharing an identical inferred V gene, J gene, and CDR3 amino acid sequence. Percentage overlap between repertoires was calculated by dividing the number of shared unique clonotypes by the size of the smaller repertoire. Three approaches were used to assess repertoire richness: RTK rarefaction, the Chao1 estimator, and Recon v2.1 estimates of unobserved clonotypes. TCRdb obtained this table from immuneACCESS and retained in-frame rearrangements with V and J assigned. These tables miss some clones; where compared with another copy, unresolved V genes account for less than half of the shortfall, and the remainder is unexplained. V and J calls and clone size are copied from that table; D and trimming were computed from the DNA. The sample table contains about 460,000 clones; only one count was recorded for approximately 80% of them. The ten largest clones take up 12% of the sample.

The data are from a study of shared clonotypes between healthy human individuals (dated by TCRdb to 2020 to 2022). Context from the whole study: The cohort comprised a couple of women and a few men aged 18 to 49 years. Different laboratories and diverse techniques were used to prepare libraries and sequence TCR repertoires, to increase sequencing depth and limit assay-specific biases. Leukapheresis yielded between about 0.94 and 8.9 billion PBMCs per donor. Blood TCR repertoires of four to six healthy adults were deeply sequenced to estimate repertoire size and the extent of clonotype sharing between individuals. The full study reports these points: The small number of donors limited the genetic and exposure-history diversity represented. Based on pairwise subsampling, the degree of clonotype sharing among donors was expected to be affected by sequencing depth. Sampling was restricted to blood, and TCR repertoires in tissues likely differ from the TCR repertoires found in blood.

Healthy HIV-negative adults with no recently reported acute infections or vaccinations were included as donors. All donors were Caucasian adults living in Nashville, Tennessee, USA. For unsorted samples, 96 million or so PBMCs were counted, and genomic DNA was extracted using the QIAamp DNA Blood Mini kit. Blood was collected by leukapheresis, and PBMCs were isolated by Ficoll-Histopaque density gradient centrifugation and then cryopreserved in liquid nitrogen vapor phase. The TCR originated in a woman aged 40 to 50 in good health. Some clones in this sample may be carry-over from other donors' samples. Sequencing was performed on PBMCs.

The DNA reads as follows: TGTGCCAGCAGATTAGCGGCTAACTCCGGTTCACCCCTCCACTTT. This yields the protein CASRLAANSGSPLHF. This receptor chain uses TRBV2 and TRBJ1-6, with no confident D gene call. The junction shows trimming of 6 bases on V and 9 bases on J, plus 18 bases between the germline ends. CDR1 SNHLY and CDR2 FYNNEI are derived from the germline V gene. The CDR3, cysteine through phenylalanine, is 15 amino acids long. Of the read, only the CDR3 DNA is kept; its 45 bases are in frame from base 1.